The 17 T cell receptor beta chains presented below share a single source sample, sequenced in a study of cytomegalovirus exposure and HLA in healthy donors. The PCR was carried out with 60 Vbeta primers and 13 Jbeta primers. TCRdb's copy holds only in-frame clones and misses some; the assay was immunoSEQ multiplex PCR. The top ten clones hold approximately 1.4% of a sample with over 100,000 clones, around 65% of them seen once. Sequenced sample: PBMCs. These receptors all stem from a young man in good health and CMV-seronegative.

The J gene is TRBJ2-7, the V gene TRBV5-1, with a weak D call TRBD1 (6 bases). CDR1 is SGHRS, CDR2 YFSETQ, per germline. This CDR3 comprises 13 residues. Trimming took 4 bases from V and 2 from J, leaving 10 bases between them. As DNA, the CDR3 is TGCGCCAGCAGCCAGACAGGTCCCTACGAGCAGTACTTC. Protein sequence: CASSQTGPYEQYF.

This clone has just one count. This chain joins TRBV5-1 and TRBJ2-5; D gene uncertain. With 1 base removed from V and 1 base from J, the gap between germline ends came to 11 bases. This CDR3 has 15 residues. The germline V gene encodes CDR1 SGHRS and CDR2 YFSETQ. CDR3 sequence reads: CASSLIRTVQETQYF. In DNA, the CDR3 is TGCGCCAGCAGCTTGATCCGTACGGTCCAAGAGACCCAGTACTTC.

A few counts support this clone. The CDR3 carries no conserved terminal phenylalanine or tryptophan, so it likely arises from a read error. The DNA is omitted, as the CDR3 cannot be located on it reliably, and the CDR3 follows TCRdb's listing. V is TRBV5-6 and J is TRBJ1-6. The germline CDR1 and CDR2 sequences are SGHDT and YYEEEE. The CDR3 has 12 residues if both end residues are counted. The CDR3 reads CASSQSGSPYLL.

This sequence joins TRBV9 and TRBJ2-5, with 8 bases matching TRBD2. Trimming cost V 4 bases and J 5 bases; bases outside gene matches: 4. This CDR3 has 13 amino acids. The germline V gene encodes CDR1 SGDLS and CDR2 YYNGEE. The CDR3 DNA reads TGTGCCAGCAGCCGGGGGGGCCCCGAGACCCAGTACTTC. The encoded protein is CASSRGGPETQYF.

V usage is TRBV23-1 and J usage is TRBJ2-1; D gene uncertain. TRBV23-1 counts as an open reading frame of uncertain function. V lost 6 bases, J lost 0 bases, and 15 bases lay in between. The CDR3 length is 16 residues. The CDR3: CASRRLMARSYNEQFF. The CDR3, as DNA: TGCGCCAGCAGGCGGCTTATGGCCCGCTCCTACAATGAGCAGTTCTTC.

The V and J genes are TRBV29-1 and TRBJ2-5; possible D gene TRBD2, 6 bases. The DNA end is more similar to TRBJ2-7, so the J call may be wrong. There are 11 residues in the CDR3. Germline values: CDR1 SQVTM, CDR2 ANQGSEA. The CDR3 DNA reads TGCAGCGTGCTCCTAGCGTACGAGCAGTACTTC. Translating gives CSVLLAYEQYF.

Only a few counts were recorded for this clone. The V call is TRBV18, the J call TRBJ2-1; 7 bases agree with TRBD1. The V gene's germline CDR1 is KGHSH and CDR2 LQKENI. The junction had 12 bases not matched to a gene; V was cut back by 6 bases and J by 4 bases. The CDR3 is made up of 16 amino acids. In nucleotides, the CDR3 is TGTGCCAGCTCGGGACAGCCAGGGGTCGTATACAATGAGCAGTTCTTC. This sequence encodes CASSGQPGVVYNEQFF.

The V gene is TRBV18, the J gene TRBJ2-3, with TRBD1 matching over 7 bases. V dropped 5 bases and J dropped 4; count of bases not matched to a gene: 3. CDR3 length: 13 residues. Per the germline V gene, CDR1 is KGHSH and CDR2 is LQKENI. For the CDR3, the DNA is TGTGCCAGCTCAGAAACAGGGGCAGATACGCAGTATTTT. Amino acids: CASSETGADTQYF.

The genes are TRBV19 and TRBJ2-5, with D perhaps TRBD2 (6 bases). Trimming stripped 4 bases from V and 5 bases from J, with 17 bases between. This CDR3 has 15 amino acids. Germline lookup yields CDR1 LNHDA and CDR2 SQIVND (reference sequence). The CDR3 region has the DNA TGTGCCAGTAGTACCCTGGGGGGAAGTGGCGAGACCCAGTACTTC. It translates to CASSTLGGSGETQYF. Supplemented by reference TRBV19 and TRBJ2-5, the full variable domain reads DGGITQSPKYLFRKEGQNVTLSCEQNLNHDAMYWYRQDPGQGLRLIYYSQIVNDFQKGDIAEGYSVSREKKESFPLTVTSAQKNPTAFYLCASSTLGGSGETQYFGPGTRLLVL.

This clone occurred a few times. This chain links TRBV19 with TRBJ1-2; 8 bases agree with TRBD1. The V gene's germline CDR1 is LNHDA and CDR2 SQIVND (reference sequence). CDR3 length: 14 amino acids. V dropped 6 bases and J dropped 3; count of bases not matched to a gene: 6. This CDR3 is CASSTQGVDYGYTF. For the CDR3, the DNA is TGTGCCAGTAGCACACAGGGGGTTGACTATGGCTACACCTTC. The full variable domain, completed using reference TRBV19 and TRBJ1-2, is DGGITQSPKYLFRKEGQNVTLSCEQNLNHDAMYWYRQDPGQGLRLIYYSQIVNDFQKGDIAEGYSVSREKKESFPLTVTSAQKNPTAFYLCASSTQGVDYGYTFGSGTRLTVV.

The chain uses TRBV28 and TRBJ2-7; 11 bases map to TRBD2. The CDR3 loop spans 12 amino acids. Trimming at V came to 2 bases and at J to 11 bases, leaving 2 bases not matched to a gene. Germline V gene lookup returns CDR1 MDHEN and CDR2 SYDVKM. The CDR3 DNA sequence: TGTGCCAGCAGTTTACCGGGACTAGCGGAGTACTTC. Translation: CASSLPGLAEYF. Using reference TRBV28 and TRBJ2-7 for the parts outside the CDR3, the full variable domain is DVKVTQSSRYLVKRTGEKVFLECVQDMDHENMFWYRQDPGLGLRLIYFSYDVKMKEKGDIPEGYSVSREKKERFSLILESASTNQTSMYLCASSLPGLAEYFGPGTRLTVT.

CDR3 in DNA: TGTGCCATCAGTTCAGACCCTCTCGGTAGGGAGGAGACCCAGTACTTC. It encodes CAISSDPLGREETQYF. This chain uses TRBV10-3 with TRBJ2-5; TRBD2 is a possible D gene (5 bases). In germline, CDR1 is ENHRY, CDR2 SYGVKD. Trimming cost V 5 bases and J 5 bases, with 21 bases left between them. CDR3 length equals 16 residues.

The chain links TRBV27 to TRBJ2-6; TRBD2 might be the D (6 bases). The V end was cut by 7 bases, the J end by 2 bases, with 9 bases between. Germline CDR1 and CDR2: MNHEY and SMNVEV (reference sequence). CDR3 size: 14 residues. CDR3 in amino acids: CASKEGTGANVLTF. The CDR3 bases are TGTGCCAGCAAGGAGGGAACTGGGGCCAACGTCCTGACTTTC.

As DNA, the CDR3 is TGTGCCACCAGCGCACTGAATTCTGGTGAGCAGTTCTTC. Translating it yields CATSALNSGEQFF. V is TRBV15 and J is TRBJ2-1; the D is unclear. V was cut by 5 bases and J by 9 bases, with 14 bases left in between. Germline lookup yields CDR1 LNHNV and CDR2 YYDKDF (reference sequence). This CDR3 contains 13 residues.

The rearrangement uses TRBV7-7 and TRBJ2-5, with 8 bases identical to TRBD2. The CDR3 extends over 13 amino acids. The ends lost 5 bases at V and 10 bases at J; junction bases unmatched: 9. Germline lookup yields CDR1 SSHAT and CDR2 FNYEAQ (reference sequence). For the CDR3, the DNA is TGTGCCAGCAGCCTCAGCGGGGGCGGAGGCCAGTACTTC. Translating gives CASSLSGGGGQYF. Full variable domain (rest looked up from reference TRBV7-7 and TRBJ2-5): GAGVSQSPRYKVTKRGQDVTLRCDPISSHATLYWYQQALGQGPEFLTYFNYEAQPDKSGLPSDRFSAERPEGSISTLTIQRTEQRDSAMYRCASSLSGGGGQYFGPGTRLLVL.

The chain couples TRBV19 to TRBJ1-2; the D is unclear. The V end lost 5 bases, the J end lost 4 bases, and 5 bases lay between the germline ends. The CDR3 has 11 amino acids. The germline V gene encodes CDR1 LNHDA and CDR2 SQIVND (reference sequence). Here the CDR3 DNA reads TGTGCCAGTAGTGAGGCCTATGGCTACACCTTC. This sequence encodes CASSEAYGYTF.

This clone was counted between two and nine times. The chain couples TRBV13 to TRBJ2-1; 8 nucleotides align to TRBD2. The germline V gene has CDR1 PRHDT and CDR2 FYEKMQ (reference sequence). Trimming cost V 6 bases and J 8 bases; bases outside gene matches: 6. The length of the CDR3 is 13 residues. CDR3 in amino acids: CASSSGGSDEQFF. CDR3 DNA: TGTGCCAGCAGTTCGGGGGGGTCCGATGAGCAGTTCTTC.